This TCR beta chain was recorded in a study of T cells in Graves' hyperthyroidism and ophthalmopathy. Study-wide results and caveats: Blood shared most expanded thyroid clonotypes above 0.001.

Newly diagnosed patients aged 18 to 65 had hyperthyroidism of under 2 months' duration. This clonotype was recorded many times. Its antigen remains unidentified. Amplified regions were TCR beta CDR3 sequences from RNA transcripts. A set of HTBI primers served as the primers for a first-round RT-PCR of the TCR CDR3. One entry per CDR3 protein results from TCRdb running MiXCR on the multiplex PCR reads. The sample lists 450,000 to 700,000 distinct CDR3 sequences, just over 45% occurring once. Trimming removed 10 bases from V and 4 bases from J, with 16 bases in between. Germline values: CDR1 SNHLY, CDR2 FYNNEI. This CDR3 comprises 13 residues.

This chain connects TRBV2 to TRBJ1-2, with D uncertain. The receptor was isolated from a woman aged 18-29 years with Graves' hyperthyroidism. Sequencing was performed on peripheral blood or thyroid tissue (not recorded which). CDR3 in DNA: TGTGCCAAAGAACAGAGGGTGGGCTATGGCTACACCTTC. Encoded protein: CAKEQRVGYGYTF. The full variable domain, with the rest looked up from reference TRBV2 and TRBJ1-2, is EPEVTQTPSHQVTQMGQEVILRCVPISNHLYFYWYRQILGQKVEFLVSFYNNEISEKSEIFDDQFSVERPDGSNFTLKIRSTKLEDSAMYFCAKEQRVGYGYTFGSGTRLTVV.